What follows describes a single T cell receptor (beta chain). The record originates from a study of blood T cell repertoires in COVID-19. Germline V gene lookup returns CDR1 SNHLY and CDR2 FYNNEI. After removal of 6 bases from V and 7 bases from J, the junction contained 30 bases not matched to a gene. The CDR3 runs 23 residues. Clones were read by immunoSEQ multiplex PCR, and TCRdb kept only the in-frame ones, dropping some. The sample gives around 150,000 clones, roughly 86% of which show up once; more than 3% is in the top ten. The chain combines TRBV2 with TRBJ2-1; 13 nucleotides agree with TRBD2. Specimen: PBMCs or T cells enriched from blood (not recorded which). This sequence originates from a woman aged 45-65 years with acute COVID-19. The CDR3 loop reads CASSQPLGTSGTYTDHRGNEQFF. CDR3 nucleotide sequence: TGTGCCAGCAGCCAACCCCTCGGGACTAGCGGGACTTATACGGACCATCGGGGGAATGAGCAGTTCTTC.